The following is a T cell receptor beta chain sequence with its context. This record comes from a study of CXCR3-negative and CXCR3-positive naive CD8 T cells. Researchers prepared the TRB cDNA libraries using 5' RACE with UMI labels. From its re-call of the 5' RACE reads, TCRdb lists each CDR3 protein once, without DNA. The table gives approximately 60,000 distinct CDR3 sequences; the top ten clones make up 20% to 30% of it. The CDR3 totals 16 residues. This TCR derives from a human donor in good health. Some clones in this sample may be carry-over from other donors' samples. Sample: memory CD8+ T cells from blood. The chain couples TRBV21-1 to TRBJ2-3; TCRdb's D call of TRBD2 is untestable without DNA. TRBV21-1 is shown as a pseudogene. The CDR3 region is CASTPPSGRFSDTQYF.